This paragraph reports one TCR beta chain. This specimen comes from a study of blood T cell repertoires in COVID-19. About the study: Samples came from the United States, Italy and Spain, spanning acute and convalescent COVID-19. The analysed material was cDNA or gDNA that came from T cells, B-cell-depleted T cells, or PBMCs.

As processed by the authors: Reference gene primer amplification gave estimated nucleated cell counts. Sequenced by immunoSEQ multiplex PCR; TCRdb stores in-frame clones only, minus some. V and J calls and clone size are copied from that table; D and trimming were computed from the DNA. In the table there are about 73,000 clones, more than 90% of which are singletons. The source material was peripheral blood. This clonotype was sampled from a woman of 80 years or more with active or convalescent COVID-19.

DNA for the CDR3: TGTGCCAGTAAGAGGGTCGGAAAACTGTTTTTT. It specifies CASKRVGKLFF. The chain couples TRBV19 to TRBJ1-4; D not resolved. Trimming took 7 bases from V and 10 from J, leaving 10 bases between them. Germline-derived CDR1 and CDR2 are LNHDA and SQIVND (reference sequence). There are 11 residues in the CDR3.